These 20 T cell receptor beta chains came from one sample sequenced in a study of T cell changes during pregnancy in multiple sclerosis. Libraries were prepared by immunoSEQ multiplex PCR; TCRdb keeps only in-frame clonotypes and omits some of them. Of 37,000 or so clones detected, roughly 94% appear once; the ten largest clones hold around 1.6%. The sample here was peripheral blood, taken in the third trimester of pregnancy. Source of these receptors: a female donor with multiple sclerosis, enrolled in a pregnancy study.

The genes are TRBV28 and TRBJ2-3; a possible D gene is TRBD1 (6 bases). Germline CDR1 reads MDHEN; CDR2 reads SYDVKM. Trimming cost V 3 bases and J 3 bases, with 22 bases left between them. CDR3 size: 18 residues. CDR3 coding DNA: TGTGCCAGCAGTTTTCCCCGGACAGAACCCGAGGGTACAGATACGCAGTATTTT. The encoded protein is CASSFPRTEPEGTDTQYF.

The genes are TRBV19 and TRBJ1-4; 7 bases agree with TRBD1. CDR1 is LNHDA, CDR2 SQIVND, per germline (reference sequence). Trimming cost V 5 bases and J 1 base; bases outside gene matches: 4. The CDR3 has 15 amino acids. CDR3 coding DNA: TGTGCCAGTAGTCGGGACAGACTAACTAATGAAAAACTGTTTTTT. Translating gives CASSRDRLTNEKLFF.

This clone was detected once. The CDR3 protein is CASSVSSSVTGELFF. The CDR3 nucleotides read TGTGCCAGCAGCGTAAGTTCGAGCGTCACCGGGGAGCTGTTTTTT. The chain uses TRBV9 and TRBJ2-2; D is uncertain. CDR1 is SGDLS, CDR2 YYNGEE, per germline. The CDR3 spans 15 residues. V was trimmed by 1 base and J by 4 bases, leaving 11 bases between them.

The chain employs TRBV5-1 and TRBJ1-2; D gene uncertain. The germline V gene encodes CDR1 SGHRS and CDR2 YFSETQ. V lost 0 bases and J lost 1, with 4 bases in between. This CDR3 is 13 amino acids long. The CDR3 loop is CASSLDGNYGYTF. CDR3 bases: TGCGCCAGCAGCTTGGACGGTAACTATGGCTACACCTTC. The whole variable domain, filled in from reference TRBV5-1 and TRBJ1-2, reads KAGVTQTPRYLIKTRGQQVTLSCSPISGHRSVSWYQQTPGQGLQFLFEYFSETQRNKGNFPGRFSGRQFSNSRSEMNVSTLELGDSALYLCASSLDGNYGYTFGSGTRLTVV.

The chain has TRBV18 and TRBJ2-2; a possible D gene is TRBD1 (5 bases). The germline V gene encodes CDR1 KGHSH and CDR2 LQKENI. This CDR3 has 18 amino acids. Trimming removed 6 bases from V and 0 bases from J, with 20 bases in between. The chain's CDR3 is CASSIRPGSISNTGELFF. The CDR3 DNA sequence: TGTGCCAGCTCGATCCGGCCAGGGTCTATTTCGAACACCGGGGAGCTGTTTTTT.

The chain recombines TRBV30 with TRBJ2-2, with 9 positions matching TRBD2. This CDR3 has 13 residues. Per the germline V gene, CDR1 is GTSNPN and CDR2 is SVGIG (reference sequence). Trimming cost V 3 bases and J 5 bases; bases outside gene matches: 1. The CDR3 DNA reads TGTGCCTGGAGGCGGGAGGGGACCGGGGAGCTGTTTTTT. It codes for CAWRREGTGELFF.

V and J are TRBV7-7 and TRBJ1-3; a possible D gene is TRBD1 (5 bases). There are 13 residues in the CDR3. Germline loops: CDR1 SSHAT, CDR2 FNYEAQ (reference sequence). V was cut by 5 bases and J by 7 bases, with 12 bases left in between. The CDR3 is CASSRGLGNTIYF. In DNA, the CDR3 is TGTGCCAGCAGCAGGGGACTCGGTAACACCATATATTTT.

CDR3 in amino acids: CASSLTGYTEAFF. The CDR3 nucleotides are TGCGCCAGCAGCTTGACAGGGTACACTGAAGCTTTCTTT. This chain uses TRBV5-1 with TRBJ1-1; the D gene is possibly TRBD1 (6 bases). CDR3 length: 13 amino acids. Trimming removed 1 base at V and 3 bases at J, with 7 bases between. CDR1 is SGHRS, CDR2 YFSETQ, per germline.

The chain is built from TRBV18 and TRBJ1-4; D remains unclear. The CDR3 runs to 12 residues. Germline V CDR1 and CDR2: KGHSH, LQKENI. V was clipped by 3 bases and J by 7 bases, with 6 bases between them. Here the CDR3 DNA reads TGTGCCAGCTCACCTACAGCTGAAAAACTGTTTTTT. Its protein is CASSPTAEKLFF. Variable domain in full (rest from reference TRBV18 and TRBJ1-4): NAGVMQNPRHLVRRRGQEARLRCSPMKGHSHVYWYRQLPEEGLKFMVYLQKENIIDESGMPKERFSAEFPKEGPSILRIQQVVRGDSAAYFCASSPTAEKLFFGSGTQLSVL.

This clone was picked up one time. The rearrangement joins TRBV2 to TRBJ2-3; 8 bases fit TRBD1. CDR3 length: 16 residues. The V gene's germline CDR1 is SNHLY and CDR2 FYNNEI. V gave up 6 bases and J gave up 2 bases; unmatched junction bases: 10. The CDR3 coding sequence is TGTGCCAGCAGCCGAGGACAGGGAATTCCCACAGATACGCAGTATTTT. Residues: CASSRGQGIPTDTQYF.

The rearrangement links TRBV2 to TRBJ1-3; 9 nucleotides match TRBD1. Trimming removed 2 bases from V and 2 bases from J; junction bases left unmatched: 1. The CDR3 runs to 15 residues. Germline-derived CDR1 and CDR2 are SNHLY and FYNNEI. The DNA for the CDR3 is TGTGCCAGCAGTGAAAGGACAGGGGCTGGAAACACCATATATTTT. It codes for CASSERTGAGNTIYF.

The chain joins TRBV4-2 to TRBJ2-2, with 10 bases identical to TRBD2. The CDR3 is made up of 17 amino acids. Germline V gene data show CDR1 as LGHNA and CDR2 as YNFKEQ. V was pared by 5 bases and J by 6 bases, with 12 bases of the junction left unmatched. Here the CDR3 reads CASSSRLAGDLPGELFF. In DNA form, the CDR3 reads TGTGCCAGCAGCTCGAGGCTAGCGGGAGATTTACCCGGGGAGCTGTTTTTT.

This clone was counted once. The chain is built from TRBV5-1 and TRBJ2-7; D is possibly TRBD1 (7 bases). The CDR3 is 16 residues long. V was cut by 4 bases and J by 1 base, with 18 bases left in between. Germline CDR1 is SGHRS and CDR2 is YFSETQ. This chain's CDR3 is CASSPRTGGGSYEQYF. As DNA, the CDR3 is TGCGCCAGCAGCCCCCGGACAGGAGGGGGGTCCTACGAGCAGTACTTC. Filled out from reference TRBV5-1 and TRBJ2-7, the complete variable domain reads KAGVTQTPRYLIKTRGQQVTLSCSPISGHRSVSWYQQTPGQGLQFLFEYFSETQRNKGNFPGRFSGRQFSNSRSEMNVSTLELGDSALYLCASSPRTGGGSYEQYFGPGTRLTVT.

This chain uses TRBV7-3 with TRBJ2-7; 10 bases line up with TRBD1. Trimming cost V 2 bases and J 4 bases; bases outside gene matches: 8. Germline loops: CDR1 SGHTA, CDR2 FQGTGA. This CDR3 has 16 amino acids. The CDR3, as DNA: TGTGCCAGCAGCTTATATGGGAGACAGGGGGCATACGAGCAGTACTTC. This codes for CASSLYGRQGAYEQYF.

A single count supports this clone. The chain recombines TRBV10-3 with TRBJ2-1; weak D call: TRBD2 (6 bases). Trimming stripped 8 bases from V and 7 bases from J, with 15 bases between. CDR1 and CDR2 (germline): ENHRY, SYGVKD. The CDR3 length is 13 residues. In DNA form, the CDR3 reads TGTGCCATCGGGGACTCCCTGAAGAATGAGCAGTTCTTC. Encoded protein: CAIGDSLKNEQFF.

The rearrangement links TRBV2 to TRBJ1-1; 7 bases are shared with TRBD1. This CDR3 has 15 amino acids. Germline CDR1 SNHLY, CDR2 FYNNEI. The V segment lost 6 bases and the J segment 5 bases; nucleotides outside the gene matches: 12. The CDR3 DNA sequence: TGTGCCAGCAGCCATGCGTCCCCAGGGGGAACTGAAGCTTTCTTT. Amino acid sequence: CASSHASPGGTEAFF. Filled out from reference TRBV2 and TRBJ1-1, the complete variable domain reads EPEVTQTPSHQVTQMGQEVILRCVPISNHLYFYWYRQILGQKVEFLVSFYNNEISEKSEIFDDQFSVERPDGSNFTLKIRSTKLEDSAMYFCASSHASPGGTEAFFGQGTRLTVV.

The rearrangement joins TRBV5-1 to TRBJ2-1, with D perhaps TRBD2 (5 bases). V was shortened by 3 bases and J by 7 bases, with 17 bases between the two germline ends. The CDR3 covers 15 residues. Germline V gives CDR1 SGHRS, CDR2 YFSETQ. CDR3 sequence (DNA): TGCGCCAGCAGCTCCACGGTGACCCGGGGTAATGAGCAGTTCTTC. Translated, it gives CASSSTVTRGNEQFF.

The CDR3 sequence is CASSVGGNQPQHF. As DNA, the CDR3 is TGTGCCAGCAGTGTCGGGGGCAATCAGCCCCAGCATTTT. The genes are TRBV2 and TRBJ1-5, with D uncertain. This CDR3 is 13 amino acids long. Trimming removed 4 bases at V and 2 bases at J, with 6 bases between. Per the germline V gene, CDR1 is SNHLY and CDR2 is FYNNEI.

This chain connects TRBV6-5 to TRBJ1-6; D unclear. The germline V gene has CDR1 MNHEY and CDR2 SVGAGI. The germline V and J ends were trimmed by 2 bases and 0 bases, with 8 bases remaining between them. CDR3 length: 16 residues. The CDR3 protein is CASSYVGSSYNSPLHF. DNA for the CDR3: TGTGCCAGCAGTTACGTCGGGTCCTCCTATAATTCACCCCTCCACTTT.

The chain employs TRBV14 and TRBJ1-2, with no clear D. Germline V gene lookup returns CDR1 SGHDN and CDR2 FVKESK. V was cut by 1 base and J by 5 bases, with 5 bases left in between. CDR3 length: 12 residues. The CDR3 reads CASSQGYYGYTF. DNA of the CDR3: TGTGCCAGCAGCCAAGGCTATTATGGCTACACCTTC. The variable domain in full, completed from reference TRBV14 and TRBJ1-2, reads EAGVTQFPSHSVIEKGQTVTLRCDPISGHDNLYWYRRVMGKEIKFLLHFVKESKQDESGMPNNRFLAERTGGTYSTLKVQPAELEDSGVYFCASSQGYYGYTFGSGTRLTVV.